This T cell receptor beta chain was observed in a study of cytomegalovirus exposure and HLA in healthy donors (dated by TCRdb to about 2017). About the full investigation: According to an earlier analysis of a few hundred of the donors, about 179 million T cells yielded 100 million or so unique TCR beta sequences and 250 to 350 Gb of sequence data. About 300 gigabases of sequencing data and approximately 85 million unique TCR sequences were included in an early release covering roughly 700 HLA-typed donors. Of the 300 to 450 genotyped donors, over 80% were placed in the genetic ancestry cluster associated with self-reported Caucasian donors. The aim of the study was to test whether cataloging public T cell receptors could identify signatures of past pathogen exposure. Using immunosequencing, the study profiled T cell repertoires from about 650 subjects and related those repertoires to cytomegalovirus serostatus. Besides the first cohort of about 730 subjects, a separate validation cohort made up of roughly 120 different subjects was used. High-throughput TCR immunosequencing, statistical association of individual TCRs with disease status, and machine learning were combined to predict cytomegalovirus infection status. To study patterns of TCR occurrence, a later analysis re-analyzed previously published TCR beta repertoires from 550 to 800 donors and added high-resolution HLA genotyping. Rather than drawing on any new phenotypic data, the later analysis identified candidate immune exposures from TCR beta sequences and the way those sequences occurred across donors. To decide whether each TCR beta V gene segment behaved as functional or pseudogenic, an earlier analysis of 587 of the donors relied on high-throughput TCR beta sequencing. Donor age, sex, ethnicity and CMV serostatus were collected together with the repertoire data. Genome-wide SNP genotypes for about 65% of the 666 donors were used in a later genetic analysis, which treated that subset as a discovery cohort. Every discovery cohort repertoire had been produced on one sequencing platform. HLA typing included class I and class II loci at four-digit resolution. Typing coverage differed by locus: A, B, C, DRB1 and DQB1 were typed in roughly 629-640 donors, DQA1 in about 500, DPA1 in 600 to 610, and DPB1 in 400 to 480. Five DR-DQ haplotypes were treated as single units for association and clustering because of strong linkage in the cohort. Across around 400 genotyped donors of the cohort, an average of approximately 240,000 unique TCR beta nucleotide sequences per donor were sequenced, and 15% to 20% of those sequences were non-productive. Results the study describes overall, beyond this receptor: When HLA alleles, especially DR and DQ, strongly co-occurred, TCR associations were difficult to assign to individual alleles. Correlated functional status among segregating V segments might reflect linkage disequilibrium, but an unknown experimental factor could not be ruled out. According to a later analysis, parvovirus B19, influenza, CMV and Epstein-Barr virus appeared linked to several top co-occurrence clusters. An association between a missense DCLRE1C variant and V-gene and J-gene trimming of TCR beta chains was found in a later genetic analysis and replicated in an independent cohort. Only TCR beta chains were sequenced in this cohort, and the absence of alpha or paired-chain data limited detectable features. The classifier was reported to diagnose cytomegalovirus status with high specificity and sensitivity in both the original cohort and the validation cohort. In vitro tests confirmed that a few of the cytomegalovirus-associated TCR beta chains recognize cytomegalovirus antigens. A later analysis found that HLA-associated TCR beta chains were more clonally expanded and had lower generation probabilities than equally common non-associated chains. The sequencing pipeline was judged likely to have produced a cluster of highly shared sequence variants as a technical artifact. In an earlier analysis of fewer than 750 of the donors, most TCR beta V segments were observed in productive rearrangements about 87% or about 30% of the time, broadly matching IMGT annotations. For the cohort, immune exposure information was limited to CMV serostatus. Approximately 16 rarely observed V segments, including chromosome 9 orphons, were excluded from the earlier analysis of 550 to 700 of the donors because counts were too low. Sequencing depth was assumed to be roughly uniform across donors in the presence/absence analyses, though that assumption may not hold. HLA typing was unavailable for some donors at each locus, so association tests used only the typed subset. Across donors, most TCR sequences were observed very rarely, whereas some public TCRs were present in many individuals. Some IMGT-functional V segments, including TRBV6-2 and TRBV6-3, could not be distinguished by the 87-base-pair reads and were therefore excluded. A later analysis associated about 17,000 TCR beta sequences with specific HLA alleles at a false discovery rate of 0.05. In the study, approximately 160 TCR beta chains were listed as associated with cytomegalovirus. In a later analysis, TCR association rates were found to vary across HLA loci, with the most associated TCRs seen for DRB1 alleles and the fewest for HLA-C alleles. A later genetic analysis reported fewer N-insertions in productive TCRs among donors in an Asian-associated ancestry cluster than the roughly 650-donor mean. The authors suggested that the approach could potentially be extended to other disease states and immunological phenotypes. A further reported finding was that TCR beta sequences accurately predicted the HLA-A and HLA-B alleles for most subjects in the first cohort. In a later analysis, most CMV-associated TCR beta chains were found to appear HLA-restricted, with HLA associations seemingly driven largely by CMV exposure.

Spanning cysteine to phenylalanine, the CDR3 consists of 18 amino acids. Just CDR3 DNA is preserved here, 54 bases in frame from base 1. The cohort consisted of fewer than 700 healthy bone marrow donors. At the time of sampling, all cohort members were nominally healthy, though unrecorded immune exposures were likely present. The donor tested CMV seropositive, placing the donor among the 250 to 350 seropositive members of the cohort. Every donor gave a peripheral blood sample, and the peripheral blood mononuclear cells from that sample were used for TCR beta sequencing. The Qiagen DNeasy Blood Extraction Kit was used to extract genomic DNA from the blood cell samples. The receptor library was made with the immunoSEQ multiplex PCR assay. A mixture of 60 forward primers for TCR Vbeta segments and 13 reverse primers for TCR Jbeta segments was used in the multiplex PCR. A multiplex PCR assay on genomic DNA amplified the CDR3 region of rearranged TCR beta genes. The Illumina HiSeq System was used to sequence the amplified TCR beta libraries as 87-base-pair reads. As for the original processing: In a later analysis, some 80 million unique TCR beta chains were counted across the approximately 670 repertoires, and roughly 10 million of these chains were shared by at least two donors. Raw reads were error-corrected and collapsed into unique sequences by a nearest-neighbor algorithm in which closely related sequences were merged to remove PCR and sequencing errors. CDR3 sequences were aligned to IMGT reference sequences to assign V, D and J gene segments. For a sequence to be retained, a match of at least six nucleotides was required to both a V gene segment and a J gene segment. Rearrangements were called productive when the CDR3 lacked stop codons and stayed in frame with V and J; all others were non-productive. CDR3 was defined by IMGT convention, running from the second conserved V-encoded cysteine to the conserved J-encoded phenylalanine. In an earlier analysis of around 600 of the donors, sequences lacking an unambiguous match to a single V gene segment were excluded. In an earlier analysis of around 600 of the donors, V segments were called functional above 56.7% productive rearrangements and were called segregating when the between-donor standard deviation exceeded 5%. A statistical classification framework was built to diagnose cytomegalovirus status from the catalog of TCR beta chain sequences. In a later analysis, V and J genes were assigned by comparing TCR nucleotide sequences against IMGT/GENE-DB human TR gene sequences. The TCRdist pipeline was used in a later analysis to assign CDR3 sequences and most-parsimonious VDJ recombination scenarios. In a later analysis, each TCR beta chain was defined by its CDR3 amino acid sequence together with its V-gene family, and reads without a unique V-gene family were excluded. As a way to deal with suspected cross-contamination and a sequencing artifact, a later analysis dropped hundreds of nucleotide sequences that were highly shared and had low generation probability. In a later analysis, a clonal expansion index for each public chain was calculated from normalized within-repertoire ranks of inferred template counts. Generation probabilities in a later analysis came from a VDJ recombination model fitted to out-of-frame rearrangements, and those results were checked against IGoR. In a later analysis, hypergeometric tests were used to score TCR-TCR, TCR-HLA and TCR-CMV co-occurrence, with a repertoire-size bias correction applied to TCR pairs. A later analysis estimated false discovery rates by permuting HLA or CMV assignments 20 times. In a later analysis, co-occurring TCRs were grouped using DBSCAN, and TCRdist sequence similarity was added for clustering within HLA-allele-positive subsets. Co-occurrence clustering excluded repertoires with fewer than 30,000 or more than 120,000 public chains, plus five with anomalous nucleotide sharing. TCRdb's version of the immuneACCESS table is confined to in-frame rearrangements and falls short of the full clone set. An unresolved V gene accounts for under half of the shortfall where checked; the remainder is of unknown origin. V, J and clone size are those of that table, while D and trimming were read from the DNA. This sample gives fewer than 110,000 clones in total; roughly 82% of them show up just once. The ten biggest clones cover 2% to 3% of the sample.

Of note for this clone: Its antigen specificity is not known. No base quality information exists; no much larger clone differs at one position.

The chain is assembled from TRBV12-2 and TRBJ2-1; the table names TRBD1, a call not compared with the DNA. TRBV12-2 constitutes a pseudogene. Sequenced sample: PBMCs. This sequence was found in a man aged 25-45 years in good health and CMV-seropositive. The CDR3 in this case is CASRLEGLDRSSYNEQFF. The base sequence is TGTGCAAGTCGCTTAGAGGGCTTGGACAGAAGCTCCTACAATGAGCAGTTCTTC.